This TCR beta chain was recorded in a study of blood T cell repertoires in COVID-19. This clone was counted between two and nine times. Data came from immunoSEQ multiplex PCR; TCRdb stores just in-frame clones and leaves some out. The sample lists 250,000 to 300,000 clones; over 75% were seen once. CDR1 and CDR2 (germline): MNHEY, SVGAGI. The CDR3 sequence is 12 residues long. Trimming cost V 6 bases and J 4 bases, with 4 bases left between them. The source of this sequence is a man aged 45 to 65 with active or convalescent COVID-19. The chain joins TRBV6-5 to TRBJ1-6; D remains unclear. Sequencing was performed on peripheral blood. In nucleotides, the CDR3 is TGTGCCAGCAGCCCATATAATTCACCCCTCCACTTT. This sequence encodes CASSPYNSPLHF.